This TCR beta chain came from a study of T cell responses to AZD1222 COVID-19 vaccine. Libraries were prepared by immunoSEQ multiplex PCR; TCRdb keeps only in-frame clonotypes and omits some of them. The table lists about 99,000 clones, about 87% of them singletons. This CDR3 region has 16 residues. This sample comprised peripheral blood, obtained on day 0 of AZD1222 vaccination. V and J are TRBV21-1 and TRBJ1-5. TRBV21-1 is a pseudogene. This TCR came from an adult in good health. The CDR3 loop is CASSSRPIGGNQPQHF. In nucleotides, the CDR3 is TGTGCCAGCAGCTCCCGACCAATTGGGGGCAATCAGCCCCAGCATTTT.